This TCR beta chain was recorded in a study of neurological immune-mediated disorders. In this sample, this clonotype turned up many times. The output of every sequencing run exceeded 170 million TCR-beta sequences, derived from 15-18 subjects. Each CDR3 protein gets one entry after TCRdb re-called the 5' RACE reads with MiXCR. The data show roughly 88,000 distinct CDR3 sequences, under 4.5% seen once. Sequenced input: PBMCs. This receptor was obtained from a woman aged 45-60 years with multiple sclerosis.

In DNA form, the CDR3 reads TGCAGCGTTCAGGGGACCAGGGGGCGAAGCACTGAAGCTTTCTTT. This translates into CSVQGTRGRSTEAFF. The genes are TRBV29-1 and TRBJ1-1; TRBD1 matches 8 bases. CDR3 length equals 15 residues. The ends lost 5 bases at V and 4 bases at J; junction bases unmatched: 12. Germline CDR1 SQVTM, CDR2 ANQGSEA. Using reference TRBV29-1 and TRBJ1-1 for the parts outside the CDR3, the full variable domain is SAVISQKPSRDICQRGTSLTIQCQVDSQVTMMFWYRQQPGQSLTLIATANQGSEATYESGFVIDKFPISRPNLTFSTLTVSNMSPEDSSIYLCSVQGTRGRSTEAFFGQGTRLTVV.